These T cell receptor beta chains were read from a single sample in a study of blood T cells in healthy people across ages. TCRdb ran MiXCR on the 5' RACE reads and lists one entry per CDR3 protein. Among 600,000 to 800,000 distinct CDR3 sequences, roughly half were seen once, and the ten largest hold approximately 13%. Input material: blood. All receptors derive from a woman at least 80 years old in good health. Both conserved end residues are part of each CDR3. Each record gives: D gene, V gene, clone size, J gene, CDR3 DNA, CDR3 protein. D genes are given only for firm matches. Size is stated for part of the rows, as once, few or many counts, or as a class when the clone is expanded.

d_gene: TRBD1; v_gene: TRBV10-3; abundance: few; j_gene: TRBJ1-6; CDR3nt: TGTGCCATCAGTTACGGACAGGGGGATTCACCCCTCCACTTT; CDR3aa: CAISYGQGDSPLHF
d_gene: .; v_gene: TRBV12-3/TRBV12-4; abundance: many; j_gene: TRBJ2-4; CDR3nt: TGTGCCAGCAGTCCCGGGGAACTAGCCAAAAACATTCAGTACTTC; CDR3aa: CASSPGELAKNIQYF
d_gene: .; v_gene: TRBV7-9; abundance: .; j_gene: TRBJ2-1; CDR3nt: TGTGCCAGCAGCGTAGTCGGCGGAGACGAGCAGTTCTTC; CDR3aa: CASSVVGGDEQFF
d_gene: TRBD1; v_gene: TRBV5-1; abundance: few; j_gene: TRBJ2-3; CDR3nt: TGCGCCAGCAGCTCAGACAGGACAGGGGGCCCTAGCACAGATACGCAGTATTTT; CDR3aa: CASSSDRTGGPSTDTQYF
d_gene: .; v_gene: TRBV5-6; abundance: .; j_gene: TRBJ1-2; CDR3nt: TGTGCCAGCAGCGAGGAGGGGTGGGCTAACTATGGCTACACCTTC; CDR3aa: CASSEEGWANYGYTF
d_gene: TRBD1; v_gene: TRBV6-6; abundance: .; j_gene: TRBJ1-4; CDR3nt: TGTGCCAGCAGTGTCGACAGGGGTGGTAATGAAAAACTGTTTTTT; CDR3aa: CASSVDRGGNEKLFF
d_gene: TRBD2; v_gene: TRBV27; abundance: many; j_gene: TRBJ2-5; CDR3nt: TGTGCCAGCAGTTTGTGGGGGGGGTCACAAGAGACCCAGTACTTC; CDR3aa: CASSLWGGSQETQYF
d_gene: TRBD1; v_gene: TRBV6-1; abundance: many; j_gene: TRBJ1-2; CDR3nt: TGTGCCAGCAGACGTCAGGGGGGAAATGGCTACACCTTC; CDR3aa: CASRRQGGNGYTF
d_gene: TRBD2; v_gene: TRBV7-7; abundance: .; j_gene: TRBJ2-7; CDR3nt: TGTGCTAGCAGCTTAGGATCCCCGGGAGGCGGTTCCTACGAGCAGTACTTC; CDR3aa: CASSLGSPGGGSYEQYF
d_gene: .; v_gene: TRBV21-1; abundance: .; j_gene: TRBJ2-5; CDR3nt: TGTGCCAGCAGGTCTTGGCTAGCGGGATTGGGGGAGACCCAGTACTTC; CDR3aa: CASRSWLAGLGETQYF
d_gene: TRBD2; v_gene: TRBV29-1; abundance: once; j_gene: TRBJ2-3; CDR3nt: TGCAGCGTTGAAAAATGGCGAAGTGTAGGGGCCCTTAGCGGGGACACAGATACGCAGTATTTT; CDR3aa: CSVEKWRSVGALSGDTDTQYF
d_gene: .; v_gene: TRBV3-1; abundance: .; j_gene: TRBJ1-1; CDR3nt: TGTGCCAGCAGCCGCGAGGGGATGAACACTGAAGCTTTCTTT; CDR3aa: CASSREGMNTEAFF
d_gene: .; v_gene: TRBV7-9; abundance: .; j_gene: TRBJ1-4; CDR3nt: TGTGCCAGCAGCACCTTTAATGAGGAGTTTTCGAAACTGTTTTTT; CDR3aa: CASSTFNEEFSKLFF
d_gene: .; v_gene: TRBV10-3; abundance: many; j_gene: TRBJ2-7; CDR3nt: TGTGCCATCAGTGAGTCGCCTAGTTATAGGTCCGAGCAGTACTTC; CDR3aa: CAISESPSYRSEQYF
d_gene: .; v_gene: TRBV7-2; abundance: .; j_gene: TRBJ1-4; CDR3nt: TGTGCCAGCAGCCATCCCCAGGGATTTACAACTAATGAAAAACTGTTTTTT; CDR3aa: CASSHPQGFTTNEKLFF
d_gene: TRBD1; v_gene: TRBV2; abundance: many; j_gene: TRBJ1-2; CDR3nt: TGTGCCAGCAGTGACGGGAGGGGGCATGGCTACACCTTC; CDR3aa: CASSDGRGHGYTF
d_gene: .; v_gene: TRBV10-3; abundance: .; j_gene: TRBJ2-3; CDR3nt: TGTGCCATCCGCCGAACGGCGTCCGGAGATACGCTGTATTTT; CDR3aa: CAIRRTASGDTLYF
d_gene: .; v_gene: TRBV12-5; abundance: many; j_gene: TRBJ2-1; CDR3nt: TGTGCTAGTGGCCCCGGAGGAAATGAGAACGATGAGCAGTTCTTC; CDR3aa: CASGPGGNENDEQFF
d_gene: .; v_gene: TRBV12-3/TRBV12-4; abundance: many; j_gene: TRBJ1-2; CDR3nt: TGTGCCAGCAGTAGGCAGCCACTAGGCTACACCTTC; CDR3aa: CASSRQPLGYTF
d_gene: TRBD2; v_gene: TRBV6-5; abundance: .; j_gene: TRBJ2-5; CDR3nt: TGTGCCAGCAGGAAAGCGGGACTAGTCTACAATGAGCAGTACTTC; CDR3aa: CASRKAGLVYNEQYF
d_gene: .; v_gene: TRBV27; abundance: many; j_gene: TRBJ1-2; CDR3nt: TGTGCCAGCAGTTTGGATTTGATGGGGGGCTACACCTTC; CDR3aa: CASSLDLMGGYTF
d_gene: .; v_gene: TRBV19; abundance: many; j_gene: TRBJ2-1; CDR3nt: TGTGCCAGTAGTATAGCCCTGGGGATAGTTGGGGGGCAGTTCTTC; CDR3aa: CASSIALGIVGGQFF
d_gene: .; v_gene: TRBV27; abundance: .; j_gene: TRBJ2-1; CDR3nt: TGTGCCAGCAGTCCCAGGGCAGGAGGTCTCAATGAGCAGTTCTTC; CDR3aa: CASSPRAGGLNEQFF
d_gene: .; v_gene: TRBV29-1; abundance: many; j_gene: TRBJ2-1; CDR3nt: TGCAGCGTTGATCCAGCAACGAATGAGCAGTTCTTC; CDR3aa: CSVDPATNEQFF
d_gene: TRBD1; v_gene: TRBV2; abundance: few; j_gene: TRBJ1-1; CDR3nt: TGTGCCACAAAAGGGGGCCTAATGAACACTGAAGCTTTCTTT; CDR3aa: CATKGGLMNTEAFF
d_gene: .; v_gene: TRBV7-3; abundance: many; j_gene: TRBJ1-1; CDR3nt: TGTGCCAGCAGCTCGGGCCAGAACACTGAAGCTTTCTTT; CDR3aa: CASSSGQNTEAFF
d_gene: .; v_gene: TRBV14; abundance: .; j_gene: TRBJ2-1; CDR3nt: TGTGCCAGCAGCCTGATTCTCCCTTCTAACTATCCCTCCAGGGATGAGCAGTTCTTC; CDR3aa: CASSLILPSNYPSRDEQFF
d_gene: .; v_gene: TRBV7-2; abundance: .; j_gene: TRBJ1-1; CDR3nt: TGTGCCAGCAGAGAGGGGCCCACGCCAGGTGAAGCTTTCTTT; CDR3aa: CASREGPTPGEAFF
d_gene: TRBD2; v_gene: TRBV9; abundance: .; j_gene: TRBJ2-3; CDR3nt: TGTGCCAGCAGCGTAGTTAGCGGGGGCCTTAGCACAGATACGCAGTATTTT; CDR3aa: CASSVVSGGLSTDTQYF
d_gene: .; v_gene: TRBV13; abundance: .; j_gene: TRBJ2-5; CDR3nt: TGTGCCAGCAGCGCCCGGGTGGTTGAGACCCAGTACTTC; CDR3aa: CASSARVVETQYF
d_gene: .; v_gene: TRBV29-1; abundance: many; j_gene: TRBJ2-7; CDR3nt: TGCAGCGGGGGCGAGTCCTACGAGCAGTACTTC; CDR3aa: CSGGESYEQYF
d_gene: .; v_gene: TRBV5-1; abundance: many; j_gene: TRBJ2-3; CDR3nt: TGCGCCAGCAGCCGTAGCGGAGCCCAGAGCTACGGCACAGATACGCAGTATTTT; CDR3aa: CASSRSGAQSYGTDTQYF
d_gene: .; v_gene: TRBV28; abundance: few; j_gene: TRBJ2-5; CDR3nt: TGTGCCAGCAGCCTTGCCGCAATTCAAGAGACCCAGTACTTC; CDR3aa: CASSLAAIQETQYF
d_gene: .; v_gene: TRBV20-1; abundance: .; j_gene: TRBJ1-2; CDR3nt: TGCAGTGCTAGTCGGAGCAGGCAGTATGGCTACACCTTC; CDR3aa: CSASRSRQYGYTF
d_gene: TRBD2; v_gene: TRBV27; abundance: few; j_gene: TRBJ2-2; CDR3nt: TGTGCCAGCACCCCGGGACTAGCGGCCAGGACCGGGGAGCTGTTTTTT; CDR3aa: CASTPGLAARTGELFF
d_gene: .; v_gene: TRBV3-1; abundance: .; j_gene: TRBJ2-3; CDR3nt: TGTGCCAGCAGCCAAGGCCCGTATACGCAGTATTTT; CDR3aa: CASSQGPYTQYF
d_gene: .; v_gene: TRBV29-1; abundance: few; j_gene: TRBJ2-5; CDR3nt: TGCAGCGTTGACTCCGGGACTGCTTCGGGGACCCAGTACTTC; CDR3aa: CSVDSGTASGTQYF
d_gene: .; v_gene: TRBV20-1; abundance: .; j_gene: TRBJ1-2; CDR3nt: TGCAGTGCTCGAGGCGACAGCTCTAACTATGGCTACACCTTC; CDR3aa: CSARGDSSNYGYTF
d_gene: .; v_gene: TRBV4-1; abundance: .; j_gene: TRBJ1-6; CDR3nt: TGCGCCAGCAGCCAAGGGGGAGCCGGTTATAATTCACCCCTCCACTTT; CDR3aa: CASSQGGAGYNSPLHF
d_gene: TRBD2; v_gene: TRBV24-1; abundance: many; j_gene: TRBJ2-3; CDR3nt: TGTGCCACCGCGGGGGGAACAGATACGCAGTATTTT; CDR3aa: CATAGGTDTQYF
d_gene: .; v_gene: TRBV3-1; abundance: .; j_gene: TRBJ1-6; CDR3nt: TGTGCCAGCAGCCAAGGTGGGAAGAATTCACCCCTCCACTTT; CDR3aa: CASSQGGKNSPLHF
d_gene: .; v_gene: TRBV29-1; abundance: .; j_gene: TRBJ2-1; CDR3nt: TGCAGCGTTGATAGCCCAAAGTCCTTGGGTGGGCAGTTCTTC; CDR3aa: CSVDSPKSLGGQFF
d_gene: TRBD2; v_gene: TRBV4-1; abundance: few; j_gene: TRBJ2-1; CDR3nt: TGCGCCAGCAGCCATCCCGAAGGACTAGCGGGTCTCCCCTACAATGAGCAGTTCTTC; CDR3aa: CASSHPEGLAGLPYNEQFF
d_gene: .; v_gene: TRBV12-3/TRBV12-4; abundance: many; j_gene: TRBJ2-6; CDR3nt: TGTGCCAGCAGTCCGAGCGTCAGGTCCTCTGGGGCCAACGTCCTGACTTTC; CDR3aa: CASSPSVRSSGANVLTF
d_gene: .; v_gene: TRBV9; abundance: .; j_gene: TRBJ1-2; CDR3nt: TGTGCCAGCAGCGCCGGACAGCCACCCTATGGCTACACCTTC; CDR3aa: CASSAGQPPYGYTF
d_gene: TRBD2; v_gene: TRBV28; abundance: .; j_gene: TRBJ2-4; CDR3nt: TGTGCCAGCAGCAAGGGAGGGCCGCAAAACATTCAGTACTTC; CDR3aa: CASSKGGPQNIQYF
d_gene: TRBD2; v_gene: TRBV9; abundance: .; j_gene: TRBJ2-1; CDR3nt: TGTGCCAGCAGCGTAGTGCCGAGCGGGAGGGCCTACAATGAGCAGTTCTTC; CDR3aa: CASSVVPSGRAYNEQFF
d_gene: TRBD2; v_gene: TRBV30; abundance: .; j_gene: TRBJ2-3; CDR3nt: TGTGCCTGGGGTCTAGGACTAGCGAGCACAGATACGCAGTATTTT; CDR3aa: CAWGLGLASTDTQYF
d_gene: TRBD1; v_gene: TRBV7-2; abundance: .; j_gene: TRBJ2-1; CDR3nt: TGTGCCAGCAGCTCCAGGGGGCTCTACAATGAGCAGTTCTTC; CDR3aa: CASSSRGLYNEQFF
d_gene: .; v_gene: TRBV12-3/TRBV12-4; abundance: few; j_gene: TRBJ2-1; CDR3nt: TGTGCCATTTCGAGGGGGAATTCCTACAATGAGCAGTTCTTC; CDR3aa: CAISRGNSYNEQFF
d_gene: .; v_gene: TRBV12-3/TRBV12-4; abundance: many; j_gene: TRBJ2-5; CDR3nt: TGTGCCAGCAGTTCCTACAGGGTCGGGGAGACCCAGTACTTC; CDR3aa: CASSSYRVGETQYF
d_gene: .; v_gene: TRBV3-1; abundance: .; j_gene: TRBJ1-4; CDR3nt: TGTGCCAGCAGCCACGGGGGCGCCGGGAATGAAAAACTGTTTTTT; CDR3aa: CASSHGGAGNEKLFF
d_gene: TRBD1; v_gene: TRBV5-1; abundance: .; j_gene: TRBJ2-1; CDR3nt: TGCGCCAGCAGCCTGGGACAGTGGAATTGCGAGCAGTTCTTC; CDR3aa: CASSLGQWNCEQFF
d_gene: .; v_gene: TRBV6-6; abundance: few; j_gene: TRBJ2-2; CDR3nt: TGTGCCAGCAGGGGTCTCAACACTAGGGAGCTGTTTTTT; CDR3aa: CASRGLNTRELFF
d_gene: .; v_gene: TRBV29-1; abundance: .; j_gene: TRBJ1-2; CDR3nt: TGCAGCGTTGGGTTCGGGGGACGTAACTATGGCTACACCTTC; CDR3aa: CSVGFGGRNYGYTF
d_gene: .; v_gene: TRBV12-3/TRBV12-4; abundance: .; j_gene: TRBJ2-3; CDR3nt: TGTGCCAGCAGTTCCCTCAGGCTTCGAGATACGCAGTATTTT; CDR3aa: CASSSLRLRDTQYF
d_gene: .; v_gene: TRBV5-1; abundance: .; j_gene: TRBJ2-5; CDR3nt: TGCGCCAGCAGCCTAGTGGGGTCCACGGAGTCCCAGTACTTC; CDR3aa: CASSLVGSTESQYF
d_gene: TRBD1; v_gene: TRBV5-5; abundance: .; j_gene: TRBJ2-5; CDR3nt: TGTGCCAGCAGCTTGGTTCCGGGGACAGGGCAGGAAGAGACCCAGTACTTC; CDR3aa: CASSLVPGTGQEETQYF
d_gene: .; v_gene: TRBV6-1; abundance: .; j_gene: TRBJ1-1; CDR3nt: TGTGCCAGCAACCCCCCATGGGGCGATGAAGCTTTCTTT; CDR3aa: CASNPPWGDEAFF
d_gene: .; v_gene: TRBV20-1; abundance: .; j_gene: TRBJ1-6; CDR3nt: TGCAGTGCTCCGAGACTGGGGAACCCCGGCAGTAATTCACCCCTCCACTTT; CDR3aa: CSAPRLGNPGSNSPLHF